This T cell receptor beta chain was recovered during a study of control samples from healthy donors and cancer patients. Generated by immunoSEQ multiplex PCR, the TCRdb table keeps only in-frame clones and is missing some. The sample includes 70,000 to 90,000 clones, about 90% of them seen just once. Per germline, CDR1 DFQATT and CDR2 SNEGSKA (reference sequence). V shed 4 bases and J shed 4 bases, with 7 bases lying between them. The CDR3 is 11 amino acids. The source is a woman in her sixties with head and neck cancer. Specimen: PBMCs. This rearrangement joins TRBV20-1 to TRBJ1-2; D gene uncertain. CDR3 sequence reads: CSATASYGYTF. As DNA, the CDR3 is TGCAGTGCTACAGCCTCCTATGGCTACACCTTC.